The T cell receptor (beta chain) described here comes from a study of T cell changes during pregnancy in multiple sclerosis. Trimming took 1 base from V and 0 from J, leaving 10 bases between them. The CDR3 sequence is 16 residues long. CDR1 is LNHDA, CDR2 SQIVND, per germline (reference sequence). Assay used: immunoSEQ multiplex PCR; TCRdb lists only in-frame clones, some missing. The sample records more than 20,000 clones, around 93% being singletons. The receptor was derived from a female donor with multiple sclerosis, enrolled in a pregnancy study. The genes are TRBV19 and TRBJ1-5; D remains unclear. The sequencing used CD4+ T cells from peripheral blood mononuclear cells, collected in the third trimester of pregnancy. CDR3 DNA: TGTGCCAGTAGTATAGCCCCGGGAAATAGCAATCAGCCCCAGCATTTT. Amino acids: CASSIAPGNSNQPQHF.